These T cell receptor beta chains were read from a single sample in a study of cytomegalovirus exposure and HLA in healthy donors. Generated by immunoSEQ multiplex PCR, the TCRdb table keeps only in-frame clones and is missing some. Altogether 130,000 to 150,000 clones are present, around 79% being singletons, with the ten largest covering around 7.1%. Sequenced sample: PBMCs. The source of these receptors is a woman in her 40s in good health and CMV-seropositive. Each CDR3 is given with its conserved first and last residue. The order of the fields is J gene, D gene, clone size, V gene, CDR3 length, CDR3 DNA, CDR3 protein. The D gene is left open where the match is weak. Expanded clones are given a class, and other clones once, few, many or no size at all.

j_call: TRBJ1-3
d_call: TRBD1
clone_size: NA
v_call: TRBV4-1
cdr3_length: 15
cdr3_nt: TGCGCCAGCAGCCAAGGCAGGGGGAGTGGAAACACCATATATTTT
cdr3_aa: CASSQGRGSGNTIYF

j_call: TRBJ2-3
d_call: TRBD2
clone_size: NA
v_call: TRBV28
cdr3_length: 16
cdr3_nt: TGTGCCAGCAGTGGGACTAGCGGGGCTGACACAGATACGCAGTATTTT
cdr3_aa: CASSGTSGADTDTQYF

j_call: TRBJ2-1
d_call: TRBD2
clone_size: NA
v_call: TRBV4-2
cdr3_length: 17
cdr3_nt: TGTGCCAGCAGCCAAGAGGGACTAGCGGGTTCCTACAATGAGCAGTTCTTC
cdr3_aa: CASSQEGLAGSYNEQFF

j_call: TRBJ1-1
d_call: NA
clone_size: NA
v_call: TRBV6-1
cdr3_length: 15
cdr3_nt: TGTGCCAGCAGTCCTAGGACAGTAGCCGGCCGTGAAGCTTTCTTT
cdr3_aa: CASSPRTVAGREAFF

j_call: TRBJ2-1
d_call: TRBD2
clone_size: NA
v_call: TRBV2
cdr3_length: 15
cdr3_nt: TGTGCCAGCAGTCCTACCGGGACTACTTTCAATGAGCAGTTCTTC
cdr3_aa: CASSPTGTTFNEQFF

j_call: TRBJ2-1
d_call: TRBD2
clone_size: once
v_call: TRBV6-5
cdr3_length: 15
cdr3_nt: TGTGCCAGCAGTTTCATGGCGGGGGGGCGTGGTGAGCAGTTCTTC
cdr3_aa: CASSFMAGGRGEQFF

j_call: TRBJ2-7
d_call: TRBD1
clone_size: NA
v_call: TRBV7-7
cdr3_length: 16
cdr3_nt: TGTGCCAGCAGCGACCGACGACAGGGGAACTCCTACGAGCAGTACTTC
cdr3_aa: CASSDRRQGNSYEQYF

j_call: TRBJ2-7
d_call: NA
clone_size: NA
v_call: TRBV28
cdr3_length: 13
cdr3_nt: TGTGCCAGCTTGTCCGGGACATCCTACGAGCAGTACTTC
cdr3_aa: CASLSGTSYEQYF

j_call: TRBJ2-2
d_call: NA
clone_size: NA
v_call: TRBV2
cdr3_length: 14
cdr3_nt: TGTGCCAGCAGCGGGACTCGGAACACCGGGGAGCTGTTTTTT
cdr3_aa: CASSGTRNTGELFF

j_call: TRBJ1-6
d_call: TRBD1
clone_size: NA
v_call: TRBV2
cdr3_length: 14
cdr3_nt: TGTGCCAGCAGTGGACAGGGGAAAAGTTCACCCCTCCACTTT
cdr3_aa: CASSGQGKSSPLHF

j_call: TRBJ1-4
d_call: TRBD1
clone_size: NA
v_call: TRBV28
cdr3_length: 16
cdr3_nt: TGTGCCAGCAGTTTACGAAGACAGGGAACTAATGAAAAACTGTTTTTT
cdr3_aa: CASSLRRQGTNEKLFF

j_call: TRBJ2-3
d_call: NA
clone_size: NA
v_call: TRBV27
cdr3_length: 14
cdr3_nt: TGTGCCAGCAGTTTGGAGCGGGGCACAGATACGCAGTATTTT
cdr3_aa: CASSLERGTDTQYF

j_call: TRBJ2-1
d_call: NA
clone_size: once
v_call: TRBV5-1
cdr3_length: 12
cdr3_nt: TGCGCCAGCAGCTTGGCCGAGCGTGAGCAGTTCTTC
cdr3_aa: CASSLAEREQFF

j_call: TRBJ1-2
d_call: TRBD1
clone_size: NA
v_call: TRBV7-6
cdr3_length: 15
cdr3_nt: TGTGCCAGCAGCCAAGGCCTAGGGACAGGGTATGGCTACACCTTC
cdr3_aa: CASSQGLGTGYGYTF

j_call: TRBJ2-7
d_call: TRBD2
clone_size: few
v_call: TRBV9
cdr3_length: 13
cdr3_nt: TGTGCCAGCAGCGCAGGACTAGTTGGAGAGCAGTACTTC
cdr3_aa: CASSAGLVGEQYF

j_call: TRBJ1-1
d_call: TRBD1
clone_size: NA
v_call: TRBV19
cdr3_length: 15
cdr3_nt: TGTGCCAGTAGTACCTGGACAGGTAAAGGCACTGAAGCTTTCTTT
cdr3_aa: CASSTWTGKGTEAFF

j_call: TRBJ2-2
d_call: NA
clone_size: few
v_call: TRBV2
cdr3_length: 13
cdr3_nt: TGTGCCAGCAGTGTCAGGGGCGCCGGGGAGCTGTTTTTT
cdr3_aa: CASSVRGAGELFF

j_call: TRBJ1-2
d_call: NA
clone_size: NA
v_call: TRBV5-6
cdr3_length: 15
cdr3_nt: TGTGCCAGCAGCTTGGGGGAGGGTGTTAACTATGGCTACACCTTC
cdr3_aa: CASSLGEGVNYGYTF

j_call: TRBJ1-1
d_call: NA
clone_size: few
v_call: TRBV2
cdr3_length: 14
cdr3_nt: TGTGCCAGCACCCCACAGGGTCTGAACACTGAAGCTTTCTTT
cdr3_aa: CASTPQGLNTEAFF

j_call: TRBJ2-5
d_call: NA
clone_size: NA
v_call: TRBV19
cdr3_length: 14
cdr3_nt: TGTGCCAGTAGTATTTATACAGGGATAGAGACCCAGTACTTC
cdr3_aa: CASSIYTGIETQYF

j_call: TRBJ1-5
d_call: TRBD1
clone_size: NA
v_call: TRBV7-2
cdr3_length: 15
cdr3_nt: TGTGCCAGCAGCTTAGCTGGGACAGCGGGTCAGCCCCAGCATTTT
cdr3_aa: CASSLAGTAGQPQHF

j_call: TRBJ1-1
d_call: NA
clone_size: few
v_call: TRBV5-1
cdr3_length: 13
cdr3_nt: TGCGCCAGCAGTTATCGAGAGAACACTGAAGCTTTCTTT
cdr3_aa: CASSYRENTEAFF

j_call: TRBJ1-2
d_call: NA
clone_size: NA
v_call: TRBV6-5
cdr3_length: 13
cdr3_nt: TGTGCCAGCAGTGAGGGATCCCCCCCTGGCTACACCTTC
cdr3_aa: CASSEGSPPGYTF

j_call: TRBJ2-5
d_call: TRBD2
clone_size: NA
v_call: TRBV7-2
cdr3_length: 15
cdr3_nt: TGTGCCAGCAGCCTAAGCGGGATAGTCGCGGAGACCCAGTACTTC
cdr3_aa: CASSLSGIVAETQYF

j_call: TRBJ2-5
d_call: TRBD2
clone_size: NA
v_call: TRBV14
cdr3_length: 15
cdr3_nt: TGTGCCAGCAGCCGGAGCGGGGGGGCAACGGAGACCCAGTACTTC
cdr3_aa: CASSRSGGATETQYF

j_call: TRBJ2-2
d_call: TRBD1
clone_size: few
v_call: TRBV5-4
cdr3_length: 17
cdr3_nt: TGTGCCAGCAGCTTGGCCCCGGGACAGGCGAACACCGGGGAGCTGTTTTTT
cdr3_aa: CASSLAPGQANTGELFF

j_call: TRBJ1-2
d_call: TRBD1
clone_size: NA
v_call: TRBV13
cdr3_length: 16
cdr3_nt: TGTGCCAGCAATGGACAGGGAGGGCTTAGTACCTATGGCTACACCTTC
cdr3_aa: CASNGQGGLSTYGYTF

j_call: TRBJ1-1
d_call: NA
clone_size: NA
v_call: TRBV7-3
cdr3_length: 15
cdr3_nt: TGTGCCAGCAGCTTATCTTGGGGGGATGACACTGAAGCTTTCTTT
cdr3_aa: CASSLSWGDDTEAFF

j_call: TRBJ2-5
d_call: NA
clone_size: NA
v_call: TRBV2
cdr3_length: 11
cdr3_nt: TGTGCCAGCAGTGCTCAAGAGACCCAGTACTTC
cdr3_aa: CASSAQETQYF

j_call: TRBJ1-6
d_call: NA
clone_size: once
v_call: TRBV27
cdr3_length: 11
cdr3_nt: TGTGCCAGCAGTTTACGAGGACCCCTCCACTTT
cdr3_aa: CASSLRGPLHF

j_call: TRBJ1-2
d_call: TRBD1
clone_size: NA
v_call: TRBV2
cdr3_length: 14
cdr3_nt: TGTGCCAGCAGTGCTTTGGGACAGAACTATGGCTACACCTTC
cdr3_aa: CASSALGQNYGYTF

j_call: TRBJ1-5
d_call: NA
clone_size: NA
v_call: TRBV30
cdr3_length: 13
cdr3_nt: TGTGCCTGGAGTAGACAGGAAAATCAGCCCCAGCATTTT
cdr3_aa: CAWSRQENQPQHF

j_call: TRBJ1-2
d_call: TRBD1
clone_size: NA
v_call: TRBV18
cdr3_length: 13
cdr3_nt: TGTGCCAGCTCACCGGGACAGGGTGGCGGCTACACCTTC
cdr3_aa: CASSPGQGGGYTF

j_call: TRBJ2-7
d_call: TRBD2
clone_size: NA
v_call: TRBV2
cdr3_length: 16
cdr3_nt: TGTGCCAGCAGTGAAGATACTAGCGGGGGTGTCTACGAGCAGTACTTC
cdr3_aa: CASSEDTSGGVYEQYF

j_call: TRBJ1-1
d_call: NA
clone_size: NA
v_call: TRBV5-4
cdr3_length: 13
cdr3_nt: TGTGCCAGCAGACTGGACAGCGTCACTGAAGCTTTCTTT
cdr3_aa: CASRLDSVTEAFF

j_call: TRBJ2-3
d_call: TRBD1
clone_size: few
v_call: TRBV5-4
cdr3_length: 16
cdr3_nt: TGTGCCAGCAGCGGGGGACAGGGTACCAGCACAGATACGCAGTATTTT
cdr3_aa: CASSGGQGTSTDTQYF

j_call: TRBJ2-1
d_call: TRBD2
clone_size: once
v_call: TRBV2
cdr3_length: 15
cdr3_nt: TGTGCCAGCACTCGACTAGCGGGGAGCTACAATGAGCAGTTCTTC
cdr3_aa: CASTRLAGSYNEQFF

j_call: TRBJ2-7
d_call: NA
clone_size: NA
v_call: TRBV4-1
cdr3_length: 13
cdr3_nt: TGCGCCAGCAGCCAAGTGGCCTCCTACGAGCAGTACTTC
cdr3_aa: CASSQVASYEQYF

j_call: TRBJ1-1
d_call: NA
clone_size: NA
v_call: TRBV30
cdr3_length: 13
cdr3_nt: TGTGCCTGGAGTGTCATGGAGGACACTGAAGCTTTCTTT
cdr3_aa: CAWSVMEDTEAFF

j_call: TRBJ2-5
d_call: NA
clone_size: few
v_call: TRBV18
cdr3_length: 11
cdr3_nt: TGTGCCAGCTCCGTAGAAGAGACCCAGTACTTC
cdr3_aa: CASSVEETQYF

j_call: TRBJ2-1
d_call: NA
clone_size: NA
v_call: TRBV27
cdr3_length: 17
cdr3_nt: TGTGCCAGCAGTTTATATCGTACAGGCGCCTCACACAATGAGCAGTTCTTC
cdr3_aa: CASSLYRTGASHNEQFF

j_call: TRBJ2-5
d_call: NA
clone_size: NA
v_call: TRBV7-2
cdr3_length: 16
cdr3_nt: TGTGCCAGCAGCTTAGCGGGCTCCGGGGGAGCAGAGACCCAGTACTTC
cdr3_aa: CASSLAGSGGAETQYF

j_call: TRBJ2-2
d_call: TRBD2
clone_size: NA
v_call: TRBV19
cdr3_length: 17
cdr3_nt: TGTGCCAGTAGCGGGGCCCTAGCGGGGGGGCTTAACGGGGAGCTGTTTTTT
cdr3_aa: CASSGALAGGLNGELFF

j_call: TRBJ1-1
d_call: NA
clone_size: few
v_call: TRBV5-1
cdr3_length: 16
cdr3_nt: TGCGCCAGCAGCGTAGCTACAAGCGGCCCGAACACTGAAGCTTTCTTT
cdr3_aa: CASSVATSGPNTEAFF

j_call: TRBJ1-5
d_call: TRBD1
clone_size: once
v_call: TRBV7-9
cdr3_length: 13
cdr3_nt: TGTGCCAGCAGCTTTCGGGACAGGGGCACCCAGCATTTT
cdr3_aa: CASSFRDRGTQHF

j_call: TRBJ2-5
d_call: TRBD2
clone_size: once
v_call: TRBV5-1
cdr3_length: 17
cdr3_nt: TGCGCCAGCAGCCGGGGACTAGCGGGGTCGGGCCAAGAGACCCAGTACTTC
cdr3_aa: CASSRGLAGSGQETQYF

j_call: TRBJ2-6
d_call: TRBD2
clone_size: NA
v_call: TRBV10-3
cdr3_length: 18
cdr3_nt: TGTGCCATCAGTGGTACCGGCGGGGGACCCTCTGGGGCCAACGTCCTGACTTTC
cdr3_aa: CAISGTGGGPSGANVLTF

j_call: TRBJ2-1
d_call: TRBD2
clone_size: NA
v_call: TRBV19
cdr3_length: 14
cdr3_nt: TGTGCCAGTGGCCGCACTAGCGGGGGATATGAGCAGTTCTTC
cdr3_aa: CASGRTSGGYEQFF

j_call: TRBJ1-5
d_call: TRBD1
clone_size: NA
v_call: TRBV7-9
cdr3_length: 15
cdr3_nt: TGTGCCAGCAGCCAGACAGGGGGCACGGGACAGCCCCAGCATTTT
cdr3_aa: CASSQTGGTGQPQHF

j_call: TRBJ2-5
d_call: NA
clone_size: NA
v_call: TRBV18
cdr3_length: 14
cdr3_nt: TGTGCCAGCTCACTCTATGAGGGAGGAGAGACCCAGTACTTC
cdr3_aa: CASSLYEGGETQYF

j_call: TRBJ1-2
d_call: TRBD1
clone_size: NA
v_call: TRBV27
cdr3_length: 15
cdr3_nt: TGTGCCAGCAGTTGGAGTGGCGGACAGGGGCGTGGCTACACCTTC
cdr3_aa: CASSWSGGQGRGYTF

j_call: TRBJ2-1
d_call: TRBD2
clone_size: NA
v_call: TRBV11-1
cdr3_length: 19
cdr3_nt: TGTGCCAGCAGCCAAAGAGCTCTAGCGGGGGCCCTCTGGGAAAATGAGCAGTTCTTC
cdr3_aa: CASSQRALAGALWENEQFF

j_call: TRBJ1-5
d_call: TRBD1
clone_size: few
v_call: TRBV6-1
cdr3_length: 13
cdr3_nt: TGTGCCAGCAGTGGGGCAGGGGGTTCGGCCCAGCATTTT
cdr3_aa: CASSGAGGSAQHF

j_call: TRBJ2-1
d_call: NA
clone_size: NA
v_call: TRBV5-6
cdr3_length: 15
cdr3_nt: TGTGCCAGCAGCTTGGGGCTAGCCTCCTACAATGAGCAGTTCTTC
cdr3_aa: CASSLGLASYNEQFF

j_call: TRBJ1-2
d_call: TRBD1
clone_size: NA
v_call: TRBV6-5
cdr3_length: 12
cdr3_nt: TGTGCCAGCAGATGGCAGGGGGGTGGCTACACCTTC
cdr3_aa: CASRWQGGGYTF

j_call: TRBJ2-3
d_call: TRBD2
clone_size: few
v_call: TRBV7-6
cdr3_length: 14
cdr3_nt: TGTGCCAGCAGCTACGGGGGGGCGGGAGATACGCAGTATTTT
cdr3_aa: CASSYGGAGDTQYF

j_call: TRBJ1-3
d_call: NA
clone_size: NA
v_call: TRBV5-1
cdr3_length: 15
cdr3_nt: TGCGCCAGCAGCCCGGGGTCCTCCTCTGGAAACACCATATATTTT
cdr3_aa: CASSPGSSSGNTIYF

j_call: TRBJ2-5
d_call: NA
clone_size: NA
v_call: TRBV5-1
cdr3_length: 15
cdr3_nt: TGCGCCAGCAGCTTGGGGCAGGGGCCACAAGAGACCCAGTACTTC
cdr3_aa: CASSLGQGPQETQYF

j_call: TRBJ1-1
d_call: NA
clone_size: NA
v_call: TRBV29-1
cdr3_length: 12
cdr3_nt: TGCAGCGTGGGGGGGTCTGAGGTGGGGGCTTTCTTT
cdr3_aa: CSVGGSEVGAFF